This T cell receptor (beta chain) emerged from a study of radiotherapy plus CTLA-4 blockade in lung cancer listed by TCRdb under 2018. About the investigation overall: Objective responses were observed in 15% to 20% of enrolled patients, and disease control was achieved in around 30%. On the study overall, not on this receptor specifically: Early dynamic changes in blood T cell clones, together with increased serum interferon-beta after radiation, were reported as the strongest predictors of response. After treatment with radiotherapy and ipilimumab, TCR clones that came from tumors expanded in the peripheral blood.

Concerning this clone itself: Its binding antigen is unknown. Per-base qualities were not stored, and no clone one base away is much larger.

Focal radiation therapy combined with CTLA-4 blockade (ipilimumab) was tested in patients with chemo-refractory metastatic non-small-cell lung cancer. Library construction relied on the immunoSEQ multiplex PCR assay. TCRdb mirrors the immuneACCESS table, restricted to in-frame sequences. Some clones are absent from its copies; in checked studies, under half trace to an unresolved V gene, and the reason for the others is unknown. This sample lists 52,000 or so clones; around 85% were detected once. The biggest ten clones account for 3.2% of the sample. The TCR originated in a human donor with non-small cell lung cancer who had a partial response to radiotherapy plus ipilimumab. Sample: peripheral blood, taken from a patient treated with radiotherapy plus ipilimumab.

Here the CDR3 is given as CASSPGQGGYGIQYF. In nucleotides, the sequence is TGTGCCAGCTCACCTGGACAGGGGGGGTATGGCATTCAGTACTTC. The rearrangement combines TRBV18 with TRBJ2-4, with 10 bases aligning to TRBD1. Germline trimming amounts to 3 bases on V and 9 bases on J, with 8 as the count of junction bases outside the gene matches. For CDR1 and CDR2, the germline V gene lists KGHSH and LQKENI. Measured from the cysteine to the phenylalanine, the CDR3 is 15 residues long. Just the 45-base CDR3 DNA is kept, in frame starting at base 1.